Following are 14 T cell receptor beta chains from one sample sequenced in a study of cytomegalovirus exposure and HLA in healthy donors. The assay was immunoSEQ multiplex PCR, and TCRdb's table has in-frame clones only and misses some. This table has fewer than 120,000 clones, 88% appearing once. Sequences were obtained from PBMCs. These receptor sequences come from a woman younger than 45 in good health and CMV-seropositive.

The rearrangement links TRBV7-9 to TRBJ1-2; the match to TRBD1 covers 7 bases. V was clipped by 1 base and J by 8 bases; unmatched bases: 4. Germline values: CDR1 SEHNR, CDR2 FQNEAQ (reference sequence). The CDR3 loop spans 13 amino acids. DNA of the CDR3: TGTGCCAGCAGCTTAGTTCAGGGGGAAGGCTACACCTTC. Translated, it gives CASSLVQGEGYTF.

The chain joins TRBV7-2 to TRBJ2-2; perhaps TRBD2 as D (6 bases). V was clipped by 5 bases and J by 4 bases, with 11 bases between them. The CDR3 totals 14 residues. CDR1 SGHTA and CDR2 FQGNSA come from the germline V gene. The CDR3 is CASSLHGSTGELFF. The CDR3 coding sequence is TGTGCCAGCAGCCTCCACGGGAGCACCGGGGAGCTGTTTTTT.

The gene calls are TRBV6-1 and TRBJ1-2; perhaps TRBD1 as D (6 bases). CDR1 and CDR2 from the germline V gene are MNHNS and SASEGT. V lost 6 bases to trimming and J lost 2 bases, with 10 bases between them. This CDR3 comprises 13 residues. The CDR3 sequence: CASSHRDNYGYTF. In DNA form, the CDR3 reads TGTGCCAGCAGCCACAGGGACAACTATGGCTACACCTTC.

The CDR3 sequence is CASQTPGVNTEAFF. The CDR3 bases are TGTGCCAGCCAAACCCCGGGGGTGAACACTGAAGCTTTCTTT. The V call is TRBV25-1, the J call TRBJ1-1, with a possible D match to TRBD1 (5 bases). Trimming took 8 bases from V and 0 from J, leaving 13 bases between them. Germline-derived CDR1 and CDR2 are MGHDK and SYGVNS. The CDR3 is 14 amino acids.

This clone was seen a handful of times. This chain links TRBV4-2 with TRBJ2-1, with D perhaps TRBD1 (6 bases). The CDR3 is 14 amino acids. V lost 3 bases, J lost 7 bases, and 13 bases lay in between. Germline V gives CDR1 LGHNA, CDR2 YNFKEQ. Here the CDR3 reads CASSHTGKENEQFF. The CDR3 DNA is TGTGCCAGCAGCCATACAGGGAAGGAGAATGAGCAGTTCTTC.

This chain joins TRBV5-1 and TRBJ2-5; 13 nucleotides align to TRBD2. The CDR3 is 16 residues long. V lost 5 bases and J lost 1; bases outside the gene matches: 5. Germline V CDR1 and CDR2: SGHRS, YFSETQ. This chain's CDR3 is CASSLGLAGVQETQYF. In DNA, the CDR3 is TGCGCCAGCAGTCTTGGACTAGCGGGGGTCCAAGAGACCCAGTACTTC.

The DNA of the CDR3 is TGTGCCAGCAGTTCCGGTCCGTACGTCGACTATGGCTACACCTTC. It is translated as CASSSGPYVDYGYTF. The V call is TRBV6-5, the J call TRBJ1-2; D not resolved. This CDR3 has 15 amino acids. Trimming cost V 4 bases and J 3 bases, with 15 bases left between them. Germline CDR1 and CDR2: MNHEY and SVGAGI.

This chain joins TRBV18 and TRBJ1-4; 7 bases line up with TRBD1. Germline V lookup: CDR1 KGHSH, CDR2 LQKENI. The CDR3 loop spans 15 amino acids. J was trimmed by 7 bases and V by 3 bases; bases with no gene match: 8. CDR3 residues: CASSPQQGSSEKLFF. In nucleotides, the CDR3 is TGTGCCAGCTCACCTCAACAGGGGTCAAGTGAAAAACTGTTTTTT.

The CDR3 loop reads CASSVGTSGKETQYF. DNA of the CDR3: TGTGCCAGCAGCGTGGGTACTAGCGGGAAAGAGACCCAGTACTTC. This chain connects TRBV9 to TRBJ2-5; 10 nucleotides align to TRBD2. The CDR3 consists of 15 residues. The ends lost 2 bases at V and 3 bases at J; junction bases unmatched: 4. Germline CDR1 SGDLS, CDR2 YYNGEE.

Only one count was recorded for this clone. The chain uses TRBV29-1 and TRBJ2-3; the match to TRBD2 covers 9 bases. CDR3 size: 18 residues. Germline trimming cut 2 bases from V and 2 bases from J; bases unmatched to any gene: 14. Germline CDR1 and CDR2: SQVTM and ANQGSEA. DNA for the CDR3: TGCAGCGTTGAAAGACGACAGGGTTCTAGCGGGACCACAGATACGCAGTATTTT. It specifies CSVERRQGSSGTTDTQYF.

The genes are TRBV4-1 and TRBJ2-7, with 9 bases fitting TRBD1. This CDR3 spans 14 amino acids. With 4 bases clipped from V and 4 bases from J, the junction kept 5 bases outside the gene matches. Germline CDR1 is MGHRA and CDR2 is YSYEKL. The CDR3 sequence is CASSPTGGRYEQYF. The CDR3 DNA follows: TGCGCCAGCAGCCCAACAGGGGGCCGGTACGAGCAGTACTTC.

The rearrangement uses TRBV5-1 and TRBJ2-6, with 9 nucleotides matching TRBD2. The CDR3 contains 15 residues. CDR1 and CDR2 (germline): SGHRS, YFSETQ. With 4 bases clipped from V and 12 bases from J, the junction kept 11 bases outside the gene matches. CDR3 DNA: TGCGCCAGCAGCCCTGAGATAGCGGGGGTGGGCGTCCTGACTTTC. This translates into CASSPEIAGVGVLTF.

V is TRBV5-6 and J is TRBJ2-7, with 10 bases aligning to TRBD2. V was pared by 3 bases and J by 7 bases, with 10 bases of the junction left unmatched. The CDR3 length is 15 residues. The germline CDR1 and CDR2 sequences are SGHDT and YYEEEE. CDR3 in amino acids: CASSSAGGPSGEQYF. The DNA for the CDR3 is TGTGCCAGCAGCTCAGCGGGAGGGCCCTCTGGGGAGCAGTACTTC. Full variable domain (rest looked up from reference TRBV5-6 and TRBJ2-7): DAGVTQSPTHLIKTRGQQVTLRCSPKSGHDTVSWYQQALGQGPQFIFQYYEEEERQRGNFPDRFSGHQFPNYSSELNVNALLLGDSALYLCASSSAGGPSGEQYFGPGTRLTVT.

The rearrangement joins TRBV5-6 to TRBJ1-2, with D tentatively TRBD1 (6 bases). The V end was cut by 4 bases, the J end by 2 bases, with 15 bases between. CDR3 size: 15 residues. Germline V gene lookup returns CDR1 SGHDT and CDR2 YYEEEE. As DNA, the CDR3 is TGTGCCAGCAGCCAGGGTTTCGGGACAAACTATGGCTACACCTTC. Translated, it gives CASSQGFGTNYGYTF.